The source of this TCR beta chain is a study of blood T cell repertoires in COVID-19. Germline assignment: CDR1 LNHNV and CDR2 YYDKDF (reference sequence). The CDR3 contains 17 residues. V lost 0 bases and J lost 4; bases outside the gene matches: 9. In the source study's methods: Reference gene primer amplification in the assay estimated nucleated cell counts. Some clones are missing from TCRdb's copy, which holds only in-frame ones; the method was immunoSEQ multiplex PCR. That table is the source of V, J and clone size, and D and trimming were worked out from the DNA. The sample has approximately 140,000 clones, around 86% seen once.

The specimen was peripheral blood. This clonotype was obtained from a man aged 70 or older with acute or convalescent COVID-19. The chain employs TRBV15 and TRBJ2-5; TRBD2 matches at 9 bases. The CDR3 loop reads CATSRDLPTSGSETQYF. CDR3 coding DNA: TGTGCCACCAGCAGAGATCTGCCGACTAGCGGCTCAGAGACCCAGTACTTC.